This T cell receptor beta chain was recovered during a study of cytomegalovirus exposure and HLA in healthy donors. The primer mix had 60 Vbeta and 13 Jbeta primers. TCRdb's copy holds only in-frame clones and misses some; the assay was immunoSEQ multiplex PCR. The clone table shows around 140,000 clones, with the ten largest holding roughly 1.6%. The CDR3 consists of 12 residues. Deletions cut 8 bases from V and 3 bases from J, with 7 bases between. Germline values: CDR1 MNHNS, CDR2 SASEGT. The sequence derives from a woman aged 40 to 50 in good health and CMV-seronegative. V gene TRBV6-1 combines with J gene TRBJ1-4; no definite D call. Source material: PBMCs. CDR3: CASLSANEKLFF. DNA for the CDR3: TGTGCCAGCCTCTCAGCTAATGAAAAACTGTTTTTT.